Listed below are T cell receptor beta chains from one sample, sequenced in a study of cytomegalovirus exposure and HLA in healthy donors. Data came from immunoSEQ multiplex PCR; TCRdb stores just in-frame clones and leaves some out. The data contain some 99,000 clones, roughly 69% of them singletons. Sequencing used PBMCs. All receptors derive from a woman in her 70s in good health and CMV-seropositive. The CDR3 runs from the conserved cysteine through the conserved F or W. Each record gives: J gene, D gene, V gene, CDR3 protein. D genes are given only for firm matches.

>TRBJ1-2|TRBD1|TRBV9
CASSKTGEYYGYTF
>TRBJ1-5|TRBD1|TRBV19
CASSIHMDRGDQPQHF
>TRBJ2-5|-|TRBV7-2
CASSFVLQETQYF
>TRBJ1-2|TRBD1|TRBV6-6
CASSDRGGGYGYTF
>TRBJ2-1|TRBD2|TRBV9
CASSARTSGYYNEQFF
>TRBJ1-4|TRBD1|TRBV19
CASSFQRDRPEKLFF
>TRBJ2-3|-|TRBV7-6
CASSLAQHTDTQYF
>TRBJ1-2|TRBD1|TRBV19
CASRTSTGGYGYTF
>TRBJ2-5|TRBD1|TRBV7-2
CASSRQGIQETQYF
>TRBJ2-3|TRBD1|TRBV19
CASEAGGSSTDTQYF
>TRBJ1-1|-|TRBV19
CASSIYAETEAFF
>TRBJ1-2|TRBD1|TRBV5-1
CASSRQGFGDYGYTF
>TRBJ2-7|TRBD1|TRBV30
CAWMGGDRGHHRSSYEQYF
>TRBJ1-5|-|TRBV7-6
CASSSPLGPQHF
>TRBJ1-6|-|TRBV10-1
CAKIRGSYNSPLHF
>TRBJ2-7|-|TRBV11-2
CASSLESYEQYF
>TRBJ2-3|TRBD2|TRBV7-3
CASSPTGTTYTDTQYF
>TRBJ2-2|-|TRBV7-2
CASSWTASNTGELFF